These 6 T cell receptor beta chains were all obtained from the same sample, sequenced in a study of cytomegalovirus exposure and HLA in healthy donors. 13 Jbeta primers and 60 Vbeta primers were used for the PCR. Assay: immunoSEQ multiplex PCR; the TCRdb copy retains only in-frame clones and omits some. The sample data list approximately 120,000 clones. Input material: PBMCs. Receptors originate from a man aged 35 to 55 in good health and CMV-seronegative.

The gene calls are TRBV7-2 and TRBJ1-6; possibly TRBD1 for D (6 bases). There are 13 residues in the CDR3. Trimming pared 4 bases from V and 5 bases from J, leaving 6 bases between. Germline CDR1 reads SGHTA; CDR2 reads FQGNSA. CDR3 nucleotide sequence: TGTGCCAGCAGCTGGACAGATAATTCACCCCTCCACTTT. It specifies CASSWTDNSPLHF. The whole variable domain, remainder taken from reference TRBV7-2 and TRBJ1-6, is GAGVSQSPSNKVTEKGKDVELRCDPISGHTALYWYRQSLGQGLEFLIYFQGNSAPDKSGLPSDRFSAERTGGSVSTLTIQRTQQEDSAVYLCASSWTDNSPLHFGNGTRLTVT.

The chain is built from TRBV11-3 and TRBJ2-7; 11 bases fit TRBD2. CDR1 SGHNT and CDR2 YENEEA come from the germline V gene. This CDR3 is built from 16 residues. V was pared by 2 bases and J by 6 bases, with 9 bases of the junction left unmatched. The CDR3 region has the DNA TGTGCCAGCAGCTTACAGGAGACTAGCGGGACTCCCGAGCAGTACTTC. This gives the protein CASSLQETSGTPEQYF.

The chain joins TRBV7-2 to TRBJ2-5; 9 positions agree with TRBD2. Germline V lookup: CDR1 SGHTA, CDR2 FQGNSA. V dropped 6 bases and J dropped 5; count of bases not matched to a gene: 13. The length of the CDR3 is 16 residues. CDR3 in amino acids: CASRGGGSGSWETQYF. The CDR3 region has the DNA TGTGCCAGCAGAGGAGGGGGTAGCGGGAGTTGGGAGACCCAGTACTTC.

The chain joins TRBV7-2 to TRBJ1-2; TRBD1 is a possible D gene (5 bases). Germline V gene lookup returns CDR1 SGHTA and CDR2 FQGNSA. This CDR3 is built from 15 residues. V lost 5 bases and J lost 4, with 17 bases in between. This CDR3 reads CASSPAGKKSYGYTF. The CDR3 coding sequence is TGTGCCAGCAGCCCGGCAGGGAAAAAGAGCTATGGCTACACCTTC.

The rearrangement links TRBV2 to TRBJ2-1; 9 bases map to TRBD1. Losses at the gene ends were 7 bases for V and 8 bases for J; bases not matched to a gene: 6. Germline CDR1 reads SNHLY; CDR2 reads FYNNEI. This CDR3 comprises 13 residues. The CDR3 DNA sequence: TGTGCCAGCAACCGGGACAGGGCGGATGAGCAGTTCTTC. Protein sequence: CASNRDRADEQFF.

V gene TRBV7-2 combines with J gene TRBJ2-7; no firm D call. Trimming left V 1 base short and J 0 bases short, with 10 bases between. Germline V CDR1 and CDR2: SGHTA, FQGNSA. The CDR3 runs to 15 residues. The CDR3 loop reads CASSLDMRSSYEQYF. The CDR3 coding sequence is TGTGCCAGCAGCTTAGATATGCGGTCCTCCTACGAGCAGTACTTC.